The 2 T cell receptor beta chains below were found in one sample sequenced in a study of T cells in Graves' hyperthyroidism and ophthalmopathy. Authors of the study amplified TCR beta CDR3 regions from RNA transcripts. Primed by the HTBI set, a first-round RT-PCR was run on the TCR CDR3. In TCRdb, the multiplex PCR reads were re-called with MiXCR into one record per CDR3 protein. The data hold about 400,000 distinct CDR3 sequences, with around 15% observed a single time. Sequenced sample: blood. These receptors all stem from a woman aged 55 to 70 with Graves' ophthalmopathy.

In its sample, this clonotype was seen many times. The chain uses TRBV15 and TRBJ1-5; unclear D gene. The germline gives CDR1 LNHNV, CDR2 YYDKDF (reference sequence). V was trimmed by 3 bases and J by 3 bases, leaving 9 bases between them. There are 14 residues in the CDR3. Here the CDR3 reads CATSRGIPNQPQHF. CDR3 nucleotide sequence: TGTGCCACCAGCAGGGGCATCCCCAATCAGCCCCAGCATTTT.

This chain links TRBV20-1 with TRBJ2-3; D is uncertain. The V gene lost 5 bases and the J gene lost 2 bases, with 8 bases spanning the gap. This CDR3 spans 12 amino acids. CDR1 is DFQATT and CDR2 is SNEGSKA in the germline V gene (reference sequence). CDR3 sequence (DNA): TGCAGTGCTCCCGCAAACACAGATACGCAGTATTTT. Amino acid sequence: CSAPANTDTQYF.